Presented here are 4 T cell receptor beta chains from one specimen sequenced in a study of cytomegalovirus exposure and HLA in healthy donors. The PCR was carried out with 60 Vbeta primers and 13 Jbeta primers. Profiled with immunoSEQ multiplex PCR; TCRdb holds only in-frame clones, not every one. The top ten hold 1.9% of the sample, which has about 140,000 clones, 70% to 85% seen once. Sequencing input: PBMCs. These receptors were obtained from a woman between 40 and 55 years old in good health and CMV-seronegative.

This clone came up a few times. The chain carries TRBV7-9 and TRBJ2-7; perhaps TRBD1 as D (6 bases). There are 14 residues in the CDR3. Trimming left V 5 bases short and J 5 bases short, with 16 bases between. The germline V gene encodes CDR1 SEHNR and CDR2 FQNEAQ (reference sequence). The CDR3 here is CASSRRTEGDEQYF. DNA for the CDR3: TGTGCCAGCAGCAGACGGACTGAGGGGGACGAGCAGTACTTC. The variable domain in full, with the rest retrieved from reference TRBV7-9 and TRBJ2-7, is DTGVSQNPRHKITKRGQNVTFRCDPISEHNRLYWYRQTLGQGPEFLTYFQNEAQLEKSRLLSDRFSAERPKGSFSTLEIQRTEQGDSAMYLCASSRRTEGDEQYFGPGTRLTVT.

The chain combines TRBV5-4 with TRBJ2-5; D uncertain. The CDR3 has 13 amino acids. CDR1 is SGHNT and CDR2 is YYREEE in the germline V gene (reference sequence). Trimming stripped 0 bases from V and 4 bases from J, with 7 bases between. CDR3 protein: CASSLGNRETQYF. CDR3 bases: TGTGCCAGCAGCTTGGGGAACAGAGAGACCCAGTACTTC.

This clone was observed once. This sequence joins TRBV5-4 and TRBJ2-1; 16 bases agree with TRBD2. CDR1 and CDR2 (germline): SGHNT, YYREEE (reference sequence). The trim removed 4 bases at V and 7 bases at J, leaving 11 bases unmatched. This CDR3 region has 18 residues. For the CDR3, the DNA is TGTGCCAGCAGCACACGGGGGACTAGCGGGAGGGGGTGGAATGAGCAGTTCTTC. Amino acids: CASSTRGTSGRGWNEQFF. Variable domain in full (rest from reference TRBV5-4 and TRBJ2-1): ETGVTQSPTHLIKTRGQQVTLRCSSQSGHNTVSWYQQALGQGPQFIFQYYREEENGRGNFPPRFSGLQFPNYSSELNVNALELDDSALYLCASSTRGTSGRGWNEQFFGPGTRLTVL.

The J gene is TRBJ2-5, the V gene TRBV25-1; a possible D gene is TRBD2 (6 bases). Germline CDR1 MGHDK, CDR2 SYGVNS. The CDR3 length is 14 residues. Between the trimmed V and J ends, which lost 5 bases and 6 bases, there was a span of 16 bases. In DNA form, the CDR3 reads TGTGCCAGCAGTCCACGCGGCGCGGGAAAGACCCAGTACTTC. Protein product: CASSPRGAGKTQYF.